These 7 T cell receptor beta chains were all obtained from the same sample, sequenced in a study of T cell repertoires in cytomegalovirus infection. TCRdb fed the reads into MiXCR, producing one record per CDR3 protein. The data contain fewer than 250,000 distinct CDR3 sequences, approximately 13% of them seen just once; the ten biggest clones take up approximately 1.6%. The specimen was PBMCs. The origin of the receptors is a human donor in good health (CMV status not recorded). Some clones in this sample may be carry-over from other donors' samples.

This clonotype was found a few times. This sequence joins TRBV29-1 and TRBJ2-7; no reliable D call. Germline CDR1 reads SQVTM; CDR2 reads ANQGSEA. The CDR3 extends over 13 amino acids. Deletions cut 4 bases from V and 2 bases from J, with 12 bases between. In nucleotides, the CDR3 is TGCAGCGTTGCAAGACATCTCCCCTACGAGCAGTACTTC. Translated, it gives CSVARHLPYEQYF.

This sequence joins TRBV29-1 and TRBJ1-1; D gene uncertain. The CDR3 length is 11 residues. Germline V CDR1 and CDR2: SQVTM, ANQGSEA. V was pared by 4 bases and J by 1 base, with 4 bases between. The CDR3 here is CSVASNTEAFF. CDR3 coding DNA: TGCAGCGTTGCTTCGAACACTGAAGCTTTCTTT.

The rearrangement uses TRBV11-3 and TRBJ2-2; 7 bases agree with TRBD1. Germline values: CDR1 SGHNT, CDR2 YENEEA. The ends lost 0 bases at V and 4 bases at J; junction bases unmatched: 2. The CDR3 length is 15 residues. CDR3 DNA: TGTGCCAGCAGCTTAGAGGGACAGTCCACCGGGGAGCTGTTTTTT. This translates into CASSLEGQSTGELFF. The whole variable domain, remainder taken from reference TRBV11-3 and TRBJ2-2, is EAGVVQSPRYKIIEKKQPVAFWCNPISGHNTLYWYLQNLGQGPELLIRYENEEAVDDSQLPKDRFSAERLKGVDSTLKIQPAELGDSAVYLCASSLEGQSTGELFFGEGSRLTVL.

This clonotype was counted at least ten times. This rearrangement joins TRBV7-9 to TRBJ2-5; unclear D gene. The CDR3 is 15 amino acids. From germline, CDR1 is SEHNR and CDR2 FQNEAQ (reference sequence). The ends were cut back, 0 bases at V and 2 bases at J, with 10 bases in the middle. For the CDR3, the DNA is TGTGCCAGCAGCTTAGCTAGAAGTCTTCAAGAGACCCAGTACTTC. Translation: CASSLARSLQETQYF.

This clonotype was seen ten or more times. The chain uses TRBV12-3 or TRBV12-4 and TRBJ2-5; D may match TRBD1 or TRBD2 (5 bases each). V dropped 5 bases and J dropped 3 bases, with 16 bases sitting between them. The CDR3 contains 15 residues. Here the CDR3 reads CASSGTGTIKETQYF. For the CDR3, the DNA is TGTGCCAGCAGTGGTACCGGGACGATTAAAGAGACCCAGTACTTC.

The table lists this clonotype with many counts. The V gene is TRBV5-4, the J gene TRBJ2-2; tentative D call: TRBD1 (6 bases). The CDR3 has 13 residues. Looked up from germline, CDR1 is SGHNT and CDR2 is YYREEE (reference sequence). V shed 3 bases and J shed 6 bases, with 9 bases lying between them. CDR3 protein: CASSSYRAGELFF. CDR3 nucleotides: TGTGCCAGCAGCTCGTACAGGGCCGGGGAGCTGTTTTTT. The full variable domain, rest sourced from reference TRBV5-4 and TRBJ2-2, is ETGVTQSPTHLIKTRGQQVTLRCSSQSGHNTVSWYQQALGQGPQFIFQYYREEENGRGNFPPRFSGLQFPNYSSELNVNALELDDSALYLCASSSYRAGELFFGEGSRLTVL.

This clonotype was seen repeatedly, ten times or more. V usage is TRBV11-2 and J usage is TRBJ1-1, with 7 bases identical to TRBD1. The germline CDR1 and CDR2 sequences are SGHAT and FQNNGV. This CDR3 spans 15 amino acids. V shed 5 bases and J 4 bases; nucleotides not matched to a gene: 10. The CDR3 sequence is CASSQTGASGTEAFF. DNA for the CDR3: TGTGCCAGCAGCCAAACAGGGGCGTCGGGCACTGAAGCTTTCTTT.